This passage covers 21 T cell receptor beta chains from one sample sequenced in a study of cytomegalovirus exposure and HLA in healthy donors (TCRdb year 2017). The library came from the immunoSEQ multiplex PCR assay. For the multiplex PCR, a mixture combining 60 forward primers for TCR Vbeta segments and 13 reverse primers for TCR Jbeta segments was used. TCRdb's version of the immuneACCESS table is confined to in-frame rearrangements and falls short of the full clone set. An unresolved V gene accounts for under half of the shortfall where checked; the remainder is of unknown origin. Across this sample there are 150,000 to 200,000 clones, with 87% seen only once. The ten largest clones capture about 1.1% of the sample. The sequenced sample consisted of PBMCs. These TCRs come from a boy younger than 10 in good health and CMV-seronegative.

This clone was counted between two and nine times. The V gene is TRBV6-6, the J gene TRBJ1-1; 8 nucleotides line up with TRBD1. The CDR3 extends over 14 amino acids. The germline gives CDR1 MNHNY, CDR2 SVGAGI (reference sequence). With V trimmed by 6 bases and J by 1 base, 4 bases remained unmatched. CDR3 sequence: CASSAGTGNTEAFF. Written as DNA, the CDR3 is TGTGCCAGCAGCGCGGGGACAGGGAACACTGAAGCTTTCTTT.

V is TRBV19 and J is TRBJ2-1, with D perhaps matching TRBD2 (7 bases). The germline V and J ends were trimmed by 5 bases and 0 bases, with 11 bases remaining between them. There are 15 residues in the CDR3. Germline values: CDR1 LNHDA, CDR2 SQIVND (reference sequence). CDR3 in amino acids: CASSFRGGSYNEQFF. DNA of the CDR3: TGTGCCAGTAGTTTTAGGGGGGGCTCCTACAATGAGCAGTTCTTC.

The V gene is TRBV2, the J gene TRBJ1-1, with D possibly TRBD1 on 6 matching bases. Trimming left V 10 bases short and J 2 bases short, with 17 bases between. The CDR3 contains 14 residues. Germline V gene data show CDR1 as SNHLY and CDR2 as FYNNEI. In nucleotides, the CDR3 is TGTGCCATCACAGGGTTCAGGGTTAACACTGAAGCTTTCTTT. This translates into CAITGFRVNTEAFF.

The rearrangement joins TRBV5-6 to TRBJ2-7; 9 bases fit TRBD1. The CDR3 consists of 16 residues. Germline V lookup: CDR1 SGHDT, CDR2 YYEEEE. J gave up 0 bases and V 4 bases, and 8 bases lay outside the gene matches. Here the CDR3 DNA reads TGTGCCAGCAGCGCTAGGGGGACAGGGATCTCCTACGAGCAGTACTTC. Residues: CASSARGTGISYEQYF. The full variable domain, completed using reference TRBV5-6 and TRBJ2-7, is DAGVTQSPTHLIKTRGQQVTLRCSPKSGHDTVSWYQQALGQGPQFIFQYYEEEERQRGNFPDRFSGHQFPNYSSELNVNALLLGDSALYLCASSARGTGISYEQYFGPGTRLTVT.

The chain is built from TRBV6-7 and TRBJ2-6; 9 nucleotides align to TRBD1. TRBV6-7 is given ORF status, its function remaining uncertain. This CDR3 region has 21 residues. V lost 2 bases and J lost 0; bases outside the gene matches: 14. The CDR3 DNA is TGTGCCAGCAGTTACAGGCCGGGACAGGGCCTTAAAAGCTCTGGGGCCAACGTCCTGACTTTC. This encodes CASSYRPGQGLKSSGANVLTF.

This sequence joins TRBV11-2 and TRBJ2-5, with D possibly TRBD1 on 5 matching bases. CDR3 size: 15 residues. Germline values: CDR1 SGHAT, CDR2 FQNNGV. With 5 bases removed from V and 6 bases from J, the gap between germline ends came to 19 bases. In DNA form, the CDR3 reads TGTGCCAGCAGCCAAAGGGGTGGGGATCAGAAGACCCAGTACTTC. Translated: CASSQRGGDQKTQYF.

The gene calls are TRBV19 and TRBJ2-1; 9 nucleotides agree with TRBD2. The CDR3 contains 15 residues. V gave up 1 base and J gave up 6 bases; unmatched junction bases: 4. From germline, CDR1 is LNHDA and CDR2 SQIVND (reference sequence). The CDR3 region has the DNA TGTGCCAGTAGTATAGGCACTAGCGGGCGCAATGAGCAGTTCTTC. Translated: CASSIGTSGRNEQFF. Complete variable domain (other parts from reference TRBV19 and TRBJ2-1): DGGITQSPKYLFRKEGQNVTLSCEQNLNHDAMYWYRQDPGQGLRLIYYSQIVNDFQKGDIAEGYSVSREKKESFPLTVTSAQKNPTAFYLCASSIGTSGRNEQFFGPGTRLTVL.

The rearrangement links TRBV5-4 to TRBJ2-2, with D tentatively TRBD1 (5 bases). Looked up from germline, CDR1 is SGHNT and CDR2 is YYREEE (reference sequence). This CDR3 has 15 residues. V dropped 4 bases and J dropped 1 base, with 11 bases sitting between them. The CDR3 region has the DNA TGTGCCAGCAGCATAGGGGCCATGAACACCGGGGAGCTGTTTTTT. The encoded protein is CASSIGAMNTGELFF.

The chain is built from TRBV30 and TRBJ1-1, with D unclear. The CDR3 loop spans 15 amino acids. Per the germline V gene, CDR1 is GTSNPN and CDR2 is SVGIG (reference sequence). The V end was cut by 4 bases, the J end by 4 bases, with 19 bases between. The CDR3 DNA reads TGTGCCTGGACGTCAGTCCCTCAGGCGAGCACTGAAGCTTTCTTT. Translation gives CAWTSVPQASTEAFF. Supplemented by reference TRBV30 and TRBJ1-1, the full variable domain reads SQTIHQWPATLVQPVGSPLSLECTVEGTSNPNLYWYRQAAGRGLQLLFYSVGIGQISSEVPQNLSASRPQDRQFILSSKKLLLSDSGFYLCAWTSVPQASTEAFFGQGTRLTVV.

V usage is TRBV6-5 and J usage is TRBJ1-2, with TRBD1 matching over 7 bases. This CDR3 has 14 residues. Germline CDR1 is MNHEY and CDR2 is SVGAGI. The V segment lost 5 bases and the J segment 4 bases; nucleotides outside the gene matches: 7. The CDR3: CASSNRGRGYGYTF. The CDR3 bases are TGTGCCAGCAGTAACAGGGGAAGGGGCTATGGCTACACCTTC.

As concerns this clone: One end of the junction varies from germline; a read error may be responsible. V usage is TRBV29-1 and J usage is TRBJ2-5; D unresolved. Germline values: CDR1 SQVTM, CDR2 ANQGSEA. This CDR3 contains 11 residues. The CDR3 here is CSVGQQGTQYF. CDR3 DNA: TGCAGCGTTGGACAACAAGGGACCCAGTACTTC.

The chain carries TRBV6-5 and TRBJ2-7; D possibly corresponds to TRBD2 (6 bases). V was pared by 5 bases and J by 6 bases, with 17 bases between. Germline CDR1 is MNHEY and CDR2 is SVGAGI. CDR3 length: 14 residues. The DNA of the CDR3 is TGTGCCAGCAGTCCTCGGGGAGGTCGGGCCGAGCAGTACTTC. Amino acids: CASSPRGGRAEQYF.

The V and J genes are TRBV5-3 and TRBJ1-5; 7 bases fit TRBD1. TRBV5-3 is given ORF status, its function remaining uncertain. The CDR3 has 17 amino acids. V gave up 8 bases and J gave up 5 bases; unmatched junction bases: 19. Here the CDR3 DNA reads TGTGCCAGGGCGGGGACAGACCTAAAATCGGTCTATCAGCCCCAGCATTTT. This sequence encodes CARAGTDLKSVYQPQHF.

This chain uses TRBV7-9 with TRBJ2-5; maybe TRBD1 (6 bases). The CDR3 totals 14 residues. Germline V gene lookup returns CDR1 SEHNR and CDR2 FQNEAQ (reference sequence). V was cut by 2 bases and J by 5 bases, with 12 bases left in between. The CDR3: CASSLLGAGETQYF. CDR3 nucleotides: TGTGCCAGCAGCTTATTGGGGGCGGGTGAGACCCAGTACTTC.

The chain employs TRBV16 and TRBJ1-2; 7 bases are a match to TRBD1. The CDR3 is 18 residues long. V dropped 2 bases and J dropped 6; count of bases not matched to a gene: 18. Germline V gene data show CDR1 as KGHSY and CDR2 as FQNENV. The CDR3 bases are TGTGCCAGCAGCCAAGTTGATCGGCTCGGAACAGGGGACGATGGCTACACCTTC. Residues: CASSQVDRLGTGDDGYTF.

V usage is TRBV5-1 and J usage is TRBJ2-3, with D possibly TRBD2 on 6 matching bases. Germline V CDR1 and CDR2: SGHRS, YFSETQ. V was clipped by 2 bases and J by 6 bases, with 13 bases between them. The length of the CDR3 is 14 residues. The CDR3 loop is CASSLGRTTDTQYF. CDR3 DNA sequence: TGCGCCAGCAGCTTAGGGAGGACAACTGATACGCAGTATTTT.

The chain recombines TRBV29-1 with TRBJ2-1; D remains unclear. The CDR3 contains 12 residues. V lost 4 bases to trimming and J lost 6 bases, with 10 bases between them. CDR1 and CDR2 from the germline V gene are SQVTM and ANQGSEA. CDR3 in DNA: TGCAGCGTTGGAAGAGCCCTCAATGAGCAGTTCTTC. It translates to CSVGRALNEQFF.

The V and J genes are TRBV28 and TRBJ2-7; D is ambiguous. CDR1 is MDHEN, CDR2 SYDVKM, per germline. This CDR3 is built from 16 residues. Trimming left V 6 bases short and J 2 bases short, with 20 bases between. The CDR3 loop is CASSLGTALPAYEQYF. The DNA for the CDR3 is TGTGCCAGCAGCTTAGGTACTGCGCTACCCGCCTACGAGCAGTACTTC.

The genes are TRBV5-6 and TRBJ1-3; D not certain. Trimming shortened V by 0 bases and J by 3 bases, and 13 bases separated the two germline ends. This CDR3 is 16 amino acids long. The germline gives CDR1 SGHDT, CDR2 YYEEEE. The CDR3 DNA reads as TGTGCCAGCAGCTTGGCCATGGAGACGGATGGAAACACCATATATTTT. It is translated as CASSLAMETDGNTIYF.

This clone was seen a few times. The chain employs TRBV27 and TRBJ1-3, with D unclear. The CDR3 sequence is 15 residues long. Germline V gives CDR1 MNHEY, CDR2 SMNVEV (reference sequence). V was clipped by 0 bases and J by 0 bases, with 6 bases between them. CDR3 region: CASSLSTRSGNTIYF. CDR3 nucleotides: TGTGCCAGCAGTTTATCAACACGCTCTGGAAACACCATATATTTT.

The chain joins TRBV7-9 to TRBJ1-2; no reliable D call. The germline V and J ends were trimmed by 6 bases and 3 bases, with 8 bases remaining between them. The CDR3 consists of 12 residues. Germline CDR1 and CDR2: SEHNR and FQNEAQ (reference sequence). Here the CDR3 reads CASSPLDYGYTF. In DNA form, the CDR3 reads TGTGCCAGCAGTCCACTGGACTATGGCTACACCTTC.